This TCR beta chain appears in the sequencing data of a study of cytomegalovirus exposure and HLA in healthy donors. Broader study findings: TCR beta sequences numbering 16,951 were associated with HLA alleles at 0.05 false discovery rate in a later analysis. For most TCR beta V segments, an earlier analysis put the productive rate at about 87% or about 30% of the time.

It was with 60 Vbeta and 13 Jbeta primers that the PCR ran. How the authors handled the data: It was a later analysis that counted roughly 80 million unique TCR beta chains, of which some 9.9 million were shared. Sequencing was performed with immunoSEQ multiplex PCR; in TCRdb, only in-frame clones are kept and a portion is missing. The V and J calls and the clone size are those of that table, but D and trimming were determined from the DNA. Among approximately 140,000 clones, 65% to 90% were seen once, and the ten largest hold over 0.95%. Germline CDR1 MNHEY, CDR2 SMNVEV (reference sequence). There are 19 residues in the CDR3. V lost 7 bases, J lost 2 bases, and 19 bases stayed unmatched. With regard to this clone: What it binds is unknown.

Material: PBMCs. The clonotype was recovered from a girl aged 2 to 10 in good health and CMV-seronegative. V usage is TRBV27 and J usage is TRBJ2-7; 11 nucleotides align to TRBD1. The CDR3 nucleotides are TGTGCCAGCACCCCGAATGGACAGGGGGCCGACCCTAACCCCTACGAGCAGTACTTC. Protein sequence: CASTPNGQGADPNPYEQYF.